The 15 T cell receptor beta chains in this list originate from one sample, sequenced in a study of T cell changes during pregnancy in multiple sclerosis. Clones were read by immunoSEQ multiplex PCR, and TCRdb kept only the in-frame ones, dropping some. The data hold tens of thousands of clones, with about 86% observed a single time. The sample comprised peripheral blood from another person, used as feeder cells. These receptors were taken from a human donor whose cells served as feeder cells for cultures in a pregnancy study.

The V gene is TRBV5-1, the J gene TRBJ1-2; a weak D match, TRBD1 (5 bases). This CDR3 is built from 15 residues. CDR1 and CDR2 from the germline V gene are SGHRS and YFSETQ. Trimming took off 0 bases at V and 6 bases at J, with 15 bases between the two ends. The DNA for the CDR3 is TGCGCCAGCAGCTTGGGAGTTGGGGGTAAGGATGGCTACACCTTC. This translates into CASSLGVGGKDGYTF.

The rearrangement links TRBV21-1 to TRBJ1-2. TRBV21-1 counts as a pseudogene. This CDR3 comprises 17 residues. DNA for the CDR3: TGTGCCAGCAGCAAAGGGGTTTGGCAAACGGGACTCTATGGCTACACCTTC. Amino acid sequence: CASSKGVWQTGLYGYTF.

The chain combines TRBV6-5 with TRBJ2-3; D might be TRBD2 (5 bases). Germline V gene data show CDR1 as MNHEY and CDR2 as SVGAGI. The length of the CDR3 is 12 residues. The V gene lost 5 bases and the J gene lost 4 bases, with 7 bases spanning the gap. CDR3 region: CASSTAADTQYF. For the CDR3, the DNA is TGTGCCAGCAGTACAGCGGCAGATACGCAGTATTTT.

CDR3 bases: TGTGCCAGCACCTCGGACTATGGCTACACCTTC. Translating gives CASTSDYGYTF. The chain joins TRBV2 to TRBJ1-2; unclear D gene. Trimming left V 7 bases short and J 3 bases short, with 6 bases between. Per germline, CDR1 SNHLY and CDR2 FYNNEI. The CDR3 extends over 11 amino acids.

This CDR3 reads CAWSVQGAETQYF. The CDR3 coding sequence is TGTGCCTGGAGTGTTCAGGGTGCAGAGACCCAGTACTTC. The chain joins TRBV30 to TRBJ2-5; D possibly corresponds to TRBD1 (5 bases). V lost 0 bases, J lost 4 bases, and 9 bases lay in between. The CDR3 has 13 amino acids. The germline V gene encodes CDR1 GTSNPN and CDR2 SVGIG (reference sequence).

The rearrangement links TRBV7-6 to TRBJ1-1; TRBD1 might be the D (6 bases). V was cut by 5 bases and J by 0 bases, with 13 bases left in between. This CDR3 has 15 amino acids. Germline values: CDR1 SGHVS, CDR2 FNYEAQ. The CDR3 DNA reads TGTGCCAGCAGCCCACGGACAGATGTGAACACTGAAGCTTTCTTT. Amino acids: CASSPRTDVNTEAFF.

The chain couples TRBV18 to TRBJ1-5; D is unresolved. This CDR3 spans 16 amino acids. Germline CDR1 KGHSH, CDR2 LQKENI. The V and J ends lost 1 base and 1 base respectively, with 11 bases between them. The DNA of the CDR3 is TGTGCCAGCTCACCACTGGCCTTGGGGAGCAATCAGCCCCAGCATTTT. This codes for CASSPLALGSNQPQHF.

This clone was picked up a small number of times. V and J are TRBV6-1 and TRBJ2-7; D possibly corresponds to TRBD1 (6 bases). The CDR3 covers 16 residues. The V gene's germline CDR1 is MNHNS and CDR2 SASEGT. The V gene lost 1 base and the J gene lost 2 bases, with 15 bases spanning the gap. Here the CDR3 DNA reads TGTGCCAGCAGTGAAGGAGTGGGGGCGGCCACCTACGAGCAGTACTTC. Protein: CASSEGVGAATYEQYF.

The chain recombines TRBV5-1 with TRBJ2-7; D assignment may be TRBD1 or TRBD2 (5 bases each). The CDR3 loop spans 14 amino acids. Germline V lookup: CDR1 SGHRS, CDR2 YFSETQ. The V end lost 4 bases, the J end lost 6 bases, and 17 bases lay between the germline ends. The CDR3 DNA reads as TGCGCCAGCAGCGCCGGGACGCCACCCCGCGAGCAGTACTTC. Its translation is CASSAGTPPREQYF.

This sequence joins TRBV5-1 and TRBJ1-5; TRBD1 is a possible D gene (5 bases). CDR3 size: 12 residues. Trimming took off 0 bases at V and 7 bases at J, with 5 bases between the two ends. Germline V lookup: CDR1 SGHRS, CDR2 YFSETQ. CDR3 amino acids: CASSLEGQPQHF. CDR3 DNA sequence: TGCGCCAGCAGCTTGGAGGGGCAGCCCCAGCATTTT.

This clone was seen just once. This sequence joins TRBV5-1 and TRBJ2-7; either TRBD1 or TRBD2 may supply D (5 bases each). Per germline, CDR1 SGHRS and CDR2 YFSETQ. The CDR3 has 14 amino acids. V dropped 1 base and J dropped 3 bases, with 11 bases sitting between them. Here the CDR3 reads CASSLHTGLYEQYF. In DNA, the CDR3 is TGCGCCAGCAGCTTGCATACAGGACTCTACGAGCAGTACTTC.

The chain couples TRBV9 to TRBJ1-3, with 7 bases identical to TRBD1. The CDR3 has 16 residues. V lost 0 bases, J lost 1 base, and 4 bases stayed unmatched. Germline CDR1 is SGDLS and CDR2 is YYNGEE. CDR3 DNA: TGTGCCAGCAGCGTAGGAGACAGGGAATCTGGAAACACCATATATTTT. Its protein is CASSVGDRESGNTIYF.

In nucleotides, the CDR3 is TGTGCCAGCAGCGTAGCTCCGGGAGGCTCCTACGAGCAGTACTTC. Protein product: CASSVAPGGSYEQYF. The chain combines TRBV9 with TRBJ2-7; TRBD2 aligns across 7 bases. V lost 0 bases and J lost 0; bases outside the gene matches: 3. CDR3 size: 15 residues. Germline V gives CDR1 SGDLS, CDR2 YYNGEE.

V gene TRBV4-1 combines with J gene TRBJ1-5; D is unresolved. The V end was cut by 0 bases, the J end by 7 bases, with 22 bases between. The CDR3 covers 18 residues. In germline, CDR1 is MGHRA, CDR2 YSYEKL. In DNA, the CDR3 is TGCGCCAGCAGCCAAGATTCCCCCCAAAGAGGTCTCGAACAGCCCCAGCATTTT. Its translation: CASSQDSPQRGLEQPQHF.

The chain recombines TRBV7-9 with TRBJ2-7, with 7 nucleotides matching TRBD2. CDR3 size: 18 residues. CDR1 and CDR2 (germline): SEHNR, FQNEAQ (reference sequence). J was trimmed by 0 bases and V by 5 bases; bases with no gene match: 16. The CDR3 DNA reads TGTGCCAGCAGCAGTGGCGGGGGTCTTGTATACTACTCCTACGAGCAGTACTTC. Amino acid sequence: CASSSGGGLVYYSYEQYF.